This T cell receptor (beta chain) was recovered during a study of T cell repertoires in cytomegalovirus infection. Study-wide context: CMV infection and matching HLA type were both indicated by public TCR beta signatures.

MiXCR, run by TCRdb on the reads, gives a single entry per CDR3 protein. This sample has around 290,000 distinct CDR3 sequences; around 25% occur once, and the top ten carry more than 11%. Study observations and caveats: Clonotype analysis showed dominance of the ex vivo response by HLA-C-restricted CMV-specific TCR beta clonotypes. Based on cumulative public TCR beta family frequency, carriers of CMV plus the relevant HLA were identified.

The germline V gene has CDR1 SGHTA and CDR2 FQGNSA. Trimming at V came to 8 bases and at J to 3 bases, leaving 5 bases not matched to a gene. The CDR3 extends over 14 amino acids. At least ten counts were recorded for this clonotype. What it binds is not known. Material for sequencing was PBMCs. The sequence was collected from a human donor in good health (CMV status not recorded). Some clones in this sample may be carry-over from other donors' samples. The chain is built from TRBV7-2 and TRBJ2-2, with 8 bases that match TRBD1. CDR3 DNA: TGTGCCAGCCGACAGGGGAAGTACACCGGGGAGCTGTTTTTT. Residues: CASRQGKYTGELFF.